This T cell receptor (beta chain) originates from a study of glioma-infiltrating T cells after dendritic cell vaccination (dated by TCRdb to 2016 to 2017). Broadly, across the study: Of the 15 glioblastoma patients in the cohort, all drawn from Phase I and II dendritic cell vaccination trials, 9 were newly diagnosed and 6 had recurrent disease. Patients received autologous tumor lysate-pulsed dendritic cell vaccination between about 2003 and 2013. The vaccine consisted of monocyte-derived dendritic cells cultured seven days with IL-4 and GM-CSF, then pulsed overnight with autologous tumor lysate. Each patient got three intradermal injections of the dendritic cell vaccine, spaced at biweekly intervals, in the arm below the axilla. Deep sequencing of TCR beta CDR3 regions was used to quantify tumor-infiltrating lymphocyte content and compare tumor and blood repertoires in dendritic cell-vaccinated glioblastoma patients. TCR sequencing metrics, including TIL content and tumor-blood repertoire overlap, were correlated with survival after dendritic cell vaccination. Points the paper makes about the study in general: Higher estimated pretreatment TIL content predicted longer time to progression and overall survival after dendritic cell vaccination. No direct relationship between TCR clonality and survival was found, suggesting that a diverse polyclonal response may matter. The cohort was small and heterogeneous, few patients had complete blood and tumor sets, and even fewer had initial-recurrent tumor pairs. The response model built on TCR overlap across three groups was characterized as speculative, with prospective validation still needed.

The time point label, as the study defines it: after dendritic cell vaccination, including at tumor progression/relapse. Patients were selected for having adequate residual fresh-frozen tumor tissue and more than two years of available survival data. An isocitrate dehydrogenase mutation was not carried by any of the glioblastoma patients, although molecular status was otherwise variable. PBMC collection took place before vaccination, two weeks after the third vaccination, and at tumor progression if progression occurred. Genomic DNA was extracted with the Qiagen DNeasy Blood extraction Kit. Using the immunoSEQ assay, TCRB CDR3 regions were amplified from roughly 2.1 micrograms of genomic DNA, or from all available DNA when less than that was on hand. For multiplex PCR, 60 forward primers for TCR V beta segments and 13 reverse primers for J beta segments were used. To estimate reads per starting template, synthetic control templates were spiked into each sample at limiting dilution. Sequencing produced 87 bp reads on the Illumina HiSeq System. The original methods were these. PCR and sequencing errors were removed by merging closely related sequences with a nearest neighbor algorithm. TCR overlap was measured as the percentage of unique tumor TCR beta sequences also present in the same patient's peripheral blood. This is the immuneACCESS table as TCRdb keeps it, with only in-frame sequences that have V and J called. A part of the clones is gone; compared with another copy, unresolved V genes explain less than half, and the rest is unexplained. V, J and clone size are taken as reported in that table, and D and trimming were inferred from the DNA itself. This sample gives roughly 87,000 clones in total; 80% to 85% of them show up just once. Of the sample, 6% to 8% falls within the top ten clones.

The CDR3 sequence holds 15 residues, the cysteine and phenylalanine included. Of the read, only the CDR3 DNA is kept; its 45 bases are in frame from base 1. V ends up 5 bases short and J 5 bases short, with an unmatched junction base count of 6. The germline V gene gives CDR1 as SGHVS and CDR2 as FQNEAQ. Comments on this clone: This receptor's antigen is unknown. No qualities accompany the bases; no much larger clone lies one base away.

The rearrangement joined TRBV7-8 to TRBJ2-3; TRBD1 agrees with 11 junctional bases. The receptor's source is a human donor with glioblastoma. The specimen comprised blood, sampled after dendritic cell vaccination. The CDR3 reads CASSAWDRGRDTQYF. In nucleotide form, the sequence is TGTGCCAGCAGCGCGTGGGACAGGGGGAGAGATACGCAGTATTTT.